This TCR beta chain stems from a study of T cell responses to AZD1222 COVID-19 vaccine. Comments on this clone: Its antigen is unidentified.

Using immunoSEQ multiplex PCR, the repertoire was profiled, and TCRdb retains in-frame clones only, with some absent. The sample has 150,000 to 200,000 clones; about 92% are singletons. Study findings and constraints: Spike was spanned by vaccine-associated CD4 TCRs, with dominance at 160-218 and 743-854.

V was clipped by 6 bases and J by 5 bases, with 17 bases between them. The germline CDR1 and CDR2 sequences are LNHDA and SQIVND (reference sequence). CDR3 length: 15 amino acids. The sequences come from peripheral blood, collected on day 0 of AZD1222 vaccination. The receptor comes from an adult in good health. The chain employs TRBV19 and TRBJ1-5; TRBD1 is a possible D gene (6 bases). The CDR3 protein is CASRTITGRYQPQHF. CDR3 coding DNA: TGTGCCAGTAGGACCATCACAGGGCGCTATCAGCCCCAGCATTTT.